This T cell receptor (beta chain) was profiled in a study of Tregs in tolerant kidney transplant recipients. For the study at large: A roughly 3-day belatacept mixed lymphocyte reaction, sometimes plus 5-day graft donor restimulation, preceded CD4+CD25+CD127- sorting. Antibodies separated recipient from donor cells.

Findings and limits, study-wide: This study did not directly address biological reproducibility. Findings come from small patient numbers and require larger validation.

As concerns this clone: Its antigen is as yet unknown.

Profiled with immunoSEQ multiplex PCR; TCRdb holds only in-frame clones, not every one. The table has approximately 45,000 clones, around 95% seen once. Germline assignment: CDR1 MNHNY and CDR2 SVGAGI (reference sequence). V gave up 5 bases and J gave up 0 bases; unmatched junction bases: 3. The CDR3 extends over 15 amino acids. The chain employs TRBV6-6 and TRBJ1-3, with 8 bases that match TRBD1. What was sequenced was Tregs from blood cultured with allogeneic cells. The receptor's source is a human donor in good health. As DNA, the CDR3 is TGTGCCAGCAGTACCACAGGGGGCTCTGGAAACACCATATATTTT. It translates to CASSTTGGSGNTIYF.